The rows below give T cell receptor beta chains drawn from one sample of a study of cytomegalovirus exposure and HLA in healthy donors. Using immunoSEQ multiplex PCR, the repertoire was profiled, and TCRdb retains in-frame clones only, with some absent. Among about 120,000 clones listed, roughly 80% were seen once. Sequenced sample: PBMCs. The receptors shown here come from a man aged 25-45 years in good health and CMV-seronegative. Each CDR3 is given with its conserved first and last residue. The order of the fields is CDR3 protein, CDR3 DNA, J gene, clone size, V gene, D gene. D genes are given only for firm matches. Size is stated for part of the rows, as once, few or many counts, or as a class when the clone is expanded.

CSVRDRGYTEAFF	TGCAGCGTCCGGGACAGGGGGTACACTGAAGCTTTCTTT	TRBJ1-1	.	TRBV29-1	TRBD1
CASSLFLNRGNPSEAFF	TGTGCCAGCAGTTTATTTCTTAATCGAGGGAACCCCAGTGAAGCTTTCTTT	TRBJ1-1	.	TRBV28	.
CASSPLSVPGELFF	TGTGCCAGCAGCCCGCTTAGCGTGCCCGGGGAGCTGTTTTTT	TRBJ2-2	.	TRBV7-7	.
CASRIRDFGGYTF	TGTGCCAGTAGGATCAGGGACTTTGGAGGCTACACCTTC	TRBJ1-2	once	TRBV19	.
CSSTREGETQYF	TGCAGCTCCACGAGGGAGGGAGAGACCCAGTACTTC	TRBJ2-5	.	TRBV29-1	TRBD2
CASSPGGNTIYF	TGTGCCAGCAGCCCGGGTGGAAACACCATATATTTT	TRBJ1-3	.	TRBV6-5	.
CASGLYEQYF	TGTGCCAGCGGGCTTTACGAGCAGTACTTC	TRBJ2-7	few	TRBV28	.
CASSPTGGTDTQYF	TGTGCCAGCAGTCCCACAGGGGGGACAGATACGCAGTATTTT	TRBJ2-3	.	TRBV6-1	TRBD1
CASSRTGGETQYF	TGTGCCAGTAGTCGGACCGGGGGAGAGACCCAGTACTTC	TRBJ2-5	.	TRBV19	.
CASSLAGGPDEQYF	TGCGCCAGCAGCTTGGCGGGGGGCCCCGACGAGCAGTACTTC	TRBJ2-7	.	TRBV5-1	.